This TCR beta chain was recovered during a study of identical twins. This clonotype has more than one count but fewer than ten. V was trimmed by 0 bases and J by 13 bases, leaving 19 bases between them. This CDR3 comprises 15 residues. The germline gives CDR1 SGHDN, CDR2 FVKESK. One entry per CDR3 protein, called by TCRdb with MiXCR from the 5' RACE reads. The sample contains hundreds of thousands of distinct CDR3 sequences, about 18% of which appear only once. These same records also appear under a second study, on T cells expressing NK-cell markers.

This rearrangement joins TRBV14 to TRBJ2-1, with D possibly called TRBD1 or TRBD2 (5 bases each). This TCR came from a woman between 18 and 29 years old in good health. What was sequenced was PBMCs. The CDR3 loop reads CASSQDLIRPGQQFF. The DNA for the CDR3 is TGTGCCAGCAGCCAAGATCTCATTCGGCCGGGGCAACAGTTCTTC.